The T cell receptor beta chain described here comes from a study of shared clonotypes between healthy human individuals. About the study: The donors, two women and a few men, were aged 18 to 49. Overall study findings and caveats: Larger richness was generally estimated for naive than memory subsets.

The CDR3 has 14 amino acids. Germline CDR1 reads LNHNV; CDR2 reads YYDKDF (reference sequence). V was pared by 8 bases and J by 4 bases, with 17 bases between. Note on this clone: The antigen remains undetermined.

In the authors' methods: ImmunoSEQ supplied junction-only sequences lacking quality scores, so filtering was different. Assay: immunoSEQ multiplex PCR; the TCRdb copy retains only in-frame clones and omits some. V, J and clone size reflect that table, while D and trimming were determined from the DNA. The sample yields more than 1,200,000 clones, approximately 98.5% seen once. J is TRBJ2-5 and V is TRBV15; D possibly corresponds to TRBD2 (5 bases). The origin of this receptor is a man aged 25 to 40 in good health. Sequenced sample: naive CD4+ T cells sorted from blood. The subset was: CD45RA+ positively selected. The CDR3: CATVNDYARETQYF. CDR3 coding DNA: TGTGCCACCGTAAACGACTACGCAAGAGAGACCCAGTACTTC.